What follows are 11 T cell receptor beta chains derived from one specimen sequenced in a study of blood T cell repertoires in COVID-19. Produced via immunoSEQ multiplex PCR; TCRdb's table is partial and in-frame only. The sample carries some 80,000 clones, about 90% recorded once. Material: peripheral blood. The receptor set was obtained from a human donor in a cohort sampled during active COVID-19.

J is TRBJ2-1 and V is TRBV4-1, with 10 bases lining up with TRBD2. V lost 1 base, J lost 1 base, and 10 bases stayed unmatched. The CDR3 is 19 residues long. Germline assignment: CDR1 MGHRA and CDR2 YSYEKL. CDR3 sequence reads: CASSQVPAGGLSSYNEQFF. CDR3 in DNA: TGCGCCAGCAGCCAAGTTCCAGCGGGGGGGCTTAGTTCCTACAATGAGCAGTTCTTC.

The chain joins TRBV7-2 to TRBJ2-5; tentative D call: TRBD1 (5 bases). The CDR3 contains 14 residues. From germline, CDR1 is SGHTA and CDR2 FQGNSA. Trimming removed 4 bases at V and 4 bases at J, with 13 bases between. The CDR3: CASSSAGRGETQYF. DNA for the CDR3: TGTGCCAGCAGCTCCGCAGGAAGGGGAGAGACCCAGTACTTC.

The V call is TRBV9, the J call TRBJ2-1; no firm D call. The germline V gene has CDR1 SGDLS and CDR2 YYNGEE. The V and J ends lost 0 bases and 0 bases respectively, with 7 bases between them. This CDR3 spans 15 amino acids. The DNA of the CDR3 is TGTGCCAGCAGCGTAGGTTTCTCCTCCTACAATGAGCAGTTCTTC. It codes for CASSVGFSSYNEQFF.

The chain has TRBV11-3 and TRBJ2-7; possibly TRBD2 for D (5 bases). Germline assignment: CDR1 SGHNT and CDR2 YENEEA. V lost 4 bases to trimming and J lost 5 bases, with 12 bases between them. The length of the CDR3 is 13 residues. The CDR3 loop is CASSSRPSHEQYF. In DNA, the CDR3 is TGTGCCAGCAGCTCTAGGCCTAGCCACGAGCAGTACTTC.

The chain is built from TRBV6-5 and TRBJ2-4, with a tentative D call TRBD1 (5 bases). Germline CDR1 MNHEY, CDR2 SVGAGI. With 0 bases removed from V and 4 bases from J, the gap between germline ends came to 10 bases. The CDR3 length is 15 residues. The CDR3 DNA follows: TGTGCCAGCAGTTACTCGAACCAGGGAAAAAACATTCAGTACTTC. The encoded protein is CASSYSNQGKNIQYF.

This chain connects TRBV24-1 to TRBJ2-3; 9 bases fit TRBD1. V trimming: 4 bases; J trimming: 5 bases; junction bases outside the gene matches: 9. Germline V gene sequence: CDR1 KGHDR, CDR2 SFDVKD. The CDR3 runs to 16 residues. The CDR3 DNA reads as TGTGCCACCAGTGACGGGACAGGGACCCGCCGAGATACGCAGTATTTT. It translates to CATSDGTGTRRDTQYF.

This chain links TRBV6-6 with TRBJ2-5, with a possible D match to TRBD1 (6 bases). The ends were cut back, 9 bases at V and 2 bases at J, with 7 bases in the middle. Germline values: CDR1 MNHNY, CDR2 SVGAGI (reference sequence). The CDR3 runs to 11 residues. The CDR3 DNA reads TGTGCCAGTGGACAGCAAGAGACCCAGTACTTC. Translated, it gives CASGQQETQYF.

The V gene is TRBV3-1 (or the pseudogene TRBV3-2), the J gene TRBJ2-3; D gene ambiguous. The ends were cut back, 2 bases at V and 4 bases at J, with 4 bases in the middle. Per the germline V gene, CDR1 is LGHDT and CDR2 is YNNKEL (reference sequence). CDR3 length: 12 residues. CDR3 coding DNA: TGTGCCAGCAGCCAACGGGCAGATACGCAGTATTTT. Protein product: CASSQRADTQYF.

The chain couples TRBV3-1 (or the pseudogene TRBV3-2) to TRBJ2-4; 10 nucleotides match TRBD2. The germline gives CDR1 LGHDT, CDR2 YNNKEL (reference sequence). The CDR3 is made up of 18 amino acids. The junction had 11 bases not matched to a gene; V was cut back by 6 bases and J by 0 bases. The CDR3 nucleotides are TGTGCCAGCAGTCGGACTAGCGGCAAAGTCCTAGCCAAAAACATTCAGTACTTC. Its translation is CASSRTSGKVLAKNIQYF.

The gene calls are TRBV10-2 and TRBJ2-7; 11 positions match TRBD2. J lost 1 base, V lost 6 bases, and 5 bases had no gene match. The CDR3 runs 15 residues. Germline CDR1 and CDR2: WSHSY and SAAADI. In DNA, the CDR3 is TGCGCCAGCAGGCGGGGACTAGCGGATTCCTACGAGCAGTACTTC. Its translation: CASRRGLADSYEQYF.

The gene calls are TRBV7-2 and TRBJ2-3; D perhaps matches TRBD2 (7 bases). Trimming left V 4 bases short and J 3 bases short, with 14 bases between. The CDR3 length is 15 residues. Germline CDR1 SGHTA, CDR2 FQGNSA. CDR3 protein: CASSSPRGPTDTQYF. The CDR3 DNA reads as TGTGCCAGCAGCTCCCCGCGGGGGCCTACAGATACGCAGTATTTT.